This entry describes one TCR beta chain. The data are from a study of blood T cell repertoires in COVID-19. Overall study context: There were acute and convalescent COVID-19 samples, and they came from the United States, Italy and Spain. From T cells, B-cell-depleted T cells, or PBMCs came the material, which was cDNA or gDNA.

Sequencing was performed with immunoSEQ multiplex PCR; in TCRdb, only in-frame clones are kept and a portion is missing. The table has around 260,000 clones, approximately 86% seen once. V lost 5 bases to trimming and J lost 4 bases; unmatched junction nucleotides: 6. Per germline, CDR1 MNHEY and CDR2 SVGAGI. The CDR3 spans 15 residues. Sequencing was carried out using peripheral blood. This receptor was identified in a man aged 35 to 55 who had recovered from COVID-19. The genes are TRBV6-5 and TRBJ1-2, with TRBD1 matching over 11 bases. The CDR3 bases are TGTGCCAGCAGTCTAGGACAGGGGGCCACCTATGGCTACACCTTC. Protein product: CASSLGQGATYGYTF.